A single sample is the source of the 31 T cell receptor beta chains below, sequenced in a study of CD8 T cells in ankylosing spondylitis. One entry per CDR3 protein results from TCRdb running MiXCR on the 5' RACE reads. This table has roughly 97,000 distinct CDR3 sequences, about 8.6% appearing once. Sample: blood, either unsorted or a sorted T cell fraction (not recorded which). Receptors were obtained from a male donor with ankylosing spondylitis or in good health (not recorded which).

This clonotype came up many times. This chain joins TRBV12-3 or TRBV12-4 and TRBJ1-1, with D possibly TRBD1 on 5 matching bases. V was cut by 6 bases and J by 3 bases, with 17 bases left in between. The CDR3 covers 15 residues. The CDR3 sequence is CASRWGPRGDTEAFF. CDR3 nucleotides: TGTGCCAGCAGGTGGGGACCGCGAGGGGACACTGAAGCTTTCTTT.

This clonotype was observed a single time. This clone may be a read error of a much larger clone one base away. The V and J genes are TRBV20-1 and TRBJ2-1, with 8 positions matching TRBD2. CDR3 length: 17 residues. Per the germline V gene, CDR1 is DFQATT and CDR2 is SNEGSKA (reference sequence). The ends lost 4 bases at V and 5 bases at J; junction bases unmatched: 16. In DNA form, the CDR3 reads TGCAGTGCTAACGACAACTACACGCGGGAGGCCCACAATGAGCAGTTCTTC. This encodes CSANDNYTREAHNEQFF.

This clonotype has ten or more counts. The chain joins TRBV12-3 or TRBV12-4 to TRBJ2-3; D might be TRBD2 (5 bases). V was pared by 2 bases and J by 0 bases, with 9 bases between. This CDR3 region has 15 residues. CDR3 in DNA: TGTGCCAGCAGTTTACTAGCCCTTAGCACAGATACGCAGTATTTT. Its protein is CASSLLALSTDTQYF.

This clonotype was counted ten times or more. The chain joins TRBV20-1 to TRBJ2-5; D might be TRBD2 (6 bases). Germline values: CDR1 DFQATT, CDR2 SNEGSKA (reference sequence). The CDR3 loop spans 14 amino acids. The V end lost 8 bases, the J end lost 2 bases, and 18 bases lay between the germline ends. The CDR3 is CSTYIGTPQETQYF. In DNA form, the CDR3 reads TGCAGTACCTATATCGGGACTCCACAAGAGACCCAGTACTTC.

This clonotype came up many times. This rearrangement joins TRBV2 to TRBJ2-1; no clear D. Germline lookup yields CDR1 SNHLY and CDR2 FYNNEI. Trimming pared 9 bases from V and 8 bases from J, leaving 14 bases between. The CDR3 extends over 12 amino acids. CDR3 amino acids: CASPFGPDEQFF. The CDR3 nucleotides read TGTGCCAGTCCTTTTGGTCCGGATGAGCAGTTCTTC.

This clonotype was detected ten times or more. The gene calls are TRBV7-2 and TRBJ2-7; 13 positions agree with TRBD2. The germline CDR1 and CDR2 sequences are SGHTA and FQGNSA. The CDR3 is made up of 16 amino acids. After removal of 0 bases from V and 3 bases from J, the junction contained 2 bases not matched to a gene. As DNA, the CDR3 is TGTGCCAGCAGCTTAGCGCGGACTAGCGGGAGCTACGAGCAGTACTTC. Its protein is CASSLARTSGSYEQYF.

The V and J genes are TRBV7-2 and TRBJ2-3; the D gene is possibly TRBD1 (6 bases). V was cut by 1 base and J by 2 bases, with 10 bases left in between. Per germline, CDR1 SGHTA and CDR2 FQGNSA. The CDR3 has 15 residues. CDR3 sequence: CASSLGTEFTDTQYF. The CDR3 region has the DNA TGTGCCAGCAGCTTAGGGACAGAATTCACAGATACGCAGTATTTT.

In this sample, this clonotype turned up a few times. The chain employs TRBV7-2 and TRBJ2-5, with D unclear. Germline V gives CDR1 SGHTA, CDR2 FQGNSA. This CDR3 region has 14 residues. V was shortened by 1 base and J by 1 base, with 7 bases between the two germline ends. The CDR3 DNA reads as TGTGCCAGCAGCTTAGTGCGGAGCCAAGAGACCCAGTACTTC. Amino acid sequence: CASSLVRSQETQYF.

This clonotype was observed at least ten times. The chain carries TRBV7-2 and TRBJ2-1, with D unclear. From germline, CDR1 is SGHTA and CDR2 FQGNSA. The length of the CDR3 is 14 residues. Trimming removed 7 bases from V and 5 bases from J, with 15 bases in between. The CDR3 DNA reads as TGTGCCAGCAACCAACCCATAAAAAACAATGAGCAGTTCTTC. It codes for CASNQPIKNNEQFF.

V and J are TRBV7-9 and TRBJ2-1; 9 nucleotides align to TRBD1. The CDR3 extends over 17 amino acids. The junction had 10 bases not matched to a gene; V was cut back by 4 bases and J by 3 bases. The germline V gene encodes CDR1 SEHNR and CDR2 FQNEAQ (reference sequence). The CDR3 DNA reads as TGTGCCAGCAGCTCACAGGGGGCACTAGACAACTACAATGAGCAGTTCTTC. This codes for CASSSQGALDNYNEQFF.

CDR3 nucleotide sequence: TGTGCCAGCAGTTATAGGGACAGGGACTACACCTTC. Amino acids: CASSYRDRDYTF. The chain employs TRBV7-2 and TRBJ1-2, with 9 bases matching TRBD1. This CDR3 contains 12 residues. Germline V gives CDR1 SGHTA, CDR2 FQGNSA. Trimming took 6 bases from V and 10 from J; bases not matched to a gene: 6.

Ten or more counts support this clonotype. The V gene is TRBV20-1, the J gene TRBJ1-5; unclear D gene. The CDR3 totals 16 residues. CDR1 DFQATT and CDR2 SNEGSKA come from the germline V gene (reference sequence). V lost 3 bases to trimming and J lost 1 base, with 16 bases between them. The CDR3 loop reads CSASRGTWKSNQPQHF. Here the CDR3 DNA reads TGCAGTGCTAGTCGGGGAACGTGGAAGAGCAATCAGCCCCAGCATTTT.

There are many counts of this clonotype. The chain employs TRBV3-1 and TRBJ1-6; the D is unclear. V lost 2 bases and J lost 6, with 17 bases in between. Germline V gene lookup returns CDR1 LGHDT and CDR2 YNNKEL (reference sequence). CDR3 length: 17 residues. The CDR3 DNA reads TGTGCCAGCAGCCAAATCCGGACGCGGGGTGGTAATTCACCCCTCCACTTT. It codes for CASSQIRTRGGNSPLHF.

This clonotype was counted many times. The J gene is TRBJ2-7, the V gene TRBV4-2; possible D gene TRBD2, 6 bases. Germline V gives CDR1 LGHNA, CDR2 YNFKEQ. The germline V and J ends were trimmed by 0 bases and 3 bases, with 9 bases remaining between them. The CDR3 covers 14 residues. The CDR3 spells CASSQDREIYEQYF. The CDR3 nucleotides are TGTGCCAGCAGCCAAGATCGGGAGATCTACGAGCAGTACTTC.

This clonotype has at least ten counts. The chain couples TRBV12-3 or TRBV12-4 to TRBJ2-3; 13 bases are a match to TRBD2. The trim removed 5 bases at V and 2 bases at J, leaving 4 bases unmatched. The CDR3 is 16 residues long. The CDR3 coding sequence is TGTGCCAGCAGTCGACTAGCGGGAGGATACACAGATACGCAGTATTTT. It codes for CASSRLAGGYTDTQYF.

In its sample, this clonotype was seen many times. V gene TRBV19 combines with J gene TRBJ1-2; TRBD1 is a possible D gene (6 bases). The ends were cut back, 5 bases at V and 7 bases at J, with 17 bases in the middle. Germline lookup yields CDR1 LNHDA and CDR2 SQIVND (reference sequence). The CDR3 sequence is 14 residues long. The CDR3 DNA follows: TGTGCCAGTAGTGATTTTCGGACAGTAGGTGGCTACACCTTC. Protein sequence: CASSDFRTVGGYTF.

Remarks on this clonotype: A much larger clone differs from this one at a single base, so this may be a read error. The J gene is TRBJ1-1, the V gene TRBV11-3; D call uncertain. Germline V CDR1 and CDR2: SGHNT, YENEEA. Trimming shortened V by 2 bases and J by 4 bases, and 11 bases separated the two germline ends. The CDR3 contains 14 residues. DNA of the CDR3: TGTGCCAGCAGCTTATGGGAACGAAGCACTGAAGCTTTCTTT. Encoded protein: CASSLWERSTEAFF.

This clonotype was seen repeatedly, ten times or more. The chain recombines TRBV11-2 with TRBJ2-3; D gene uncertain. V was cut by 3 bases and J by 2 bases, with 0 bases left in between. The CDR3 is 11 amino acids. The V gene's germline CDR1 is SGHAT and CDR2 FQNNGV. For the CDR3, the DNA is TGTGCCAGCAGCTTCACAGATACGCAGTATTTT. Its protein product is CASSFTDTQYF. The full variable domain, in which reference TRBV11-2 and TRBJ2-3 provide the parts outside the CDR3, is EAGVAQSPRYKIIEKRQSVAFWCNPISGHATLYWYQQILGQGPKLLIQFQNNGVVDDSQLPKDRFSAERLKGVDSTLKIQPAKLEDSAVYLCASSFTDTQYFGPGTRLTVL.

The V and J genes are TRBV7-8 and TRBJ2-2; 12 bases are shared with TRBD2. Per germline, CDR1 SGHVS and CDR2 FQNEAQ. Trimming took 2 bases from V and 3 from J; bases not matched to a gene: 4. CDR3 length: 17 amino acids. The CDR3 protein is CASSLRLAGVDTGELFF. In DNA, the CDR3 is TGTGCCAGCAGCTTACGACTAGCGGGAGTAGACACCGGGGAGCTGTTTTTT.

The chain is built from TRBV6-5 and TRBJ1-2, with D possibly matching TRBD1 (5 bases). The CDR3 has 13 amino acids. Germline V gives CDR1 MNHEY, CDR2 SVGAGI. V was trimmed by 8 bases and J by 2 bases, leaving 12 bases between them. The CDR3 DNA reads as TGTGCCAGCCGCTACCAGGGAAACTATGGCTACACCTTC. Translated, it gives CASRYQGNYGYTF.

As for this clonotype: A much larger clone sits a single nucleotide away, making a read error possible. This chain connects TRBV29-1 to TRBJ2-1, with 9 positions matching TRBD2. CDR1 and CDR2 (germline): SQVTM, ANQGSEA. CDR3 size: 17 residues. CDR3 coding DNA: TGCATCGTTGAGGAATGGTATCTAGCGGGGTCCTACAATGAGCAGTTCTTC. Translating gives CIVEEWYLAGSYNEQFF.

There are many counts of this clonotype. The V and J genes are TRBV15 and TRBJ1-5, with D unresolved. V lost 0 bases and J lost 8, with 8 bases in between. The CDR3 totals 13 residues. Germline V gene sequence: CDR1 LNHNV, CDR2 YYDKDF (reference sequence). CDR3 protein: CATSRDGEKPQHF. In DNA form, the CDR3 reads TGTGCCACCAGCAGAGATGGTGAGAAGCCCCAGCATTTT.

This clonotype came up many times. The V and J genes are TRBV28 and TRBJ2-7; no clear D gene. V shed 4 bases and J shed 7 bases, with 8 bases lying between them. The CDR3 is 11 amino acids. CDR1 is MDHEN, CDR2 SYDVKM, per germline. CDR3: CASSSLGEQYF. The CDR3 nucleotides are TGTGCCAGCAGTTCTCTTGGGGAGCAGTACTTC. The variable domain in full, with the rest retrieved from reference TRBV28 and TRBJ2-7, is DVKVTQSSRYLVKRTGEKVFLECVQDMDHENMFWYRQDPGLGLRLIYFSYDVKMKEKGDIPEGYSVSREKKERFSLILESASTNQTSMYLCASSSLGEQYFGPGTRLTVT.

This clonotype was detected many times. The J gene is TRBJ2-3, the V gene TRBV5-1; D gene ambiguous. CDR1 is SGHRS, CDR2 YFSETQ, per germline. There are 12 residues in the CDR3. V gave up 4 bases and J gave up 4 bases, with 7 bases separating them. The chain's CDR3 is CASSTRADTQYF. The CDR3 coding sequence is TGCGCCAGCAGCACCCGAGCAGATACGCAGTATTTT.

At least ten counts were recorded for this clonotype. This chain joins TRBV6-2 or TRBV6-3 and TRBJ2-2; no reliable D call. In germline, CDR1 is MNHEY, CDR2 SVGEGT. Trimming took 7 bases from V and 1 from J, leaving 4 bases between them. CDR3 length: 12 residues. As DNA, the CDR3 is TGTGCCAGCACCCTGAACACCGGGGAGCTGTTTTTT. As protein: CASTLNTGELFF.

This clonotype occurred a few times. This rearrangement joins TRBV7-2 to TRBJ2-3; D uncertain. CDR1 and CDR2 from the germline V gene are SGHTA and FQGNSA. V dropped 3 bases and J dropped 2 bases, with 9 bases sitting between them. This CDR3 spans 14 amino acids. In DNA form, the CDR3 reads TGTGCCAGCAGCTTTGCTCGTCCCACAGATACGCAGTATTTT. It specifies CASSFARPTDTQYF.

The V gene is TRBV29-1, the J gene TRBJ2-2, with 7 bases identical to TRBD1. The germline V gene has CDR1 SQVTM and CDR2 ANQGSEA. The CDR3 totals 14 residues. The J segment lost 6 bases and the V segment lost 6 bases, leaving 10 bases of the junction unmatched. The CDR3 here is CSVRRQGPSGELFF. CDR3 nucleotide sequence: TGCAGCGTGAGAAGACAGGGTCCGTCCGGGGAGCTGTTTTTT.

This clonotype was picked up one time. J is TRBJ2-1 and V is TRBV5-6; the D call may be TRBD1 or TRBD2 (6 bases each). V lost 0 bases and J 3 bases, leaving 16 bases between the germline ends. The CDR3 has 17 amino acids. The V gene's germline CDR1 is SGHDT and CDR2 YYEEEE. The CDR3: CASSLALRGVYYNEQFF. CDR3 nucleotides: TGTGCCAGCAGCTTGGCTCTAAGGGGGGTATACTACAATGAGCAGTTCTTC.

This clonotype has a count of ten or more. The rearrangement uses TRBV6-2 or TRBV6-3 and TRBJ2-2; possibly TRBD1 for D (6 bases). Germline V gene lookup returns CDR1 MNHEY and CDR2 SVGEGT. CDR3 length: 13 residues. Trimming took off 8 bases at V and 1 base at J, with 8 bases between the two ends. The CDR3 loop reads CASRTENTGELFF. CDR3 DNA: TGTGCCAGCCGGACAGAGAACACCGGGGAGCTGTTTTTT.

The sample holds a few counts of this clonotype. V gene TRBV7-2 combines with J gene TRBJ2-2, with a weak D call TRBD2 (6 bases). Trimming took 2 bases from V and 6 from J, leaving 13 bases between them. Germline CDR1 is SGHTA and CDR2 is FQGNSA. This CDR3 has 15 amino acids. In nucleotides, the CDR3 is TGTGCCAGCAGCTTAAACGGGGGAAATGCCGGGGAGCTGTTTTTT. It yields the protein CASSLNGGNAGELFF.

This clonotype appeared a few times. V gene TRBV30 combines with J gene TRBJ2-7; D not resolved. The V gene's germline CDR1 is GTSNPN and CDR2 SVGIG (reference sequence). Trimming took off 3 bases at V and 6 bases at J, with 15 bases between the two ends. CDR3 length equals 13 residues. The DNA of the CDR3 is TGTGCCTGGAGAGGTAACGGTGGCGTCGAGCAGTACTTC. It encodes CAWRGNGGVEQYF.